This passage covers 22 T cell receptor beta chains from one sample sequenced in a study of spatial heterogeneity in lung cancer. A single record per CDR3 protein comes from TCRdb applying MiXCR to the 5' RACE reads. The table includes under 20,000 distinct CDR3 sequences, 19% detected once. Time point defined: blood at routine non-recurrence follow-up after resection. The specimen comprised PBMCs, sampled at follow-up. The receptors stem from a male donor with early-stage non-small cell lung cancer.

To note about this clonotype: Just one base apart from a much larger clone, this may be a read error. The chain combines TRBV6-5 with TRBJ1-5; 9 positions agree with TRBD1. There are 15 residues in the CDR3. Germline V CDR1 and CDR2: MNHEY, SVGAGI. V shed 4 bases and J 3 bases; nucleotides not matched to a gene: 4. The CDR3 is CASSSTGGPNQPQHF. CDR3 coding DNA: TGTGCCAGCAGTTCGACAGGGGGGCCCAATCAGCCCCAGCATTTT.

Only a few counts were recorded for this clonotype. The V call is TRBV20-1, the J call TRBJ2-2, with D possibly matching TRBD2 (5 bases). V lost 5 bases, J lost 4 bases, and 11 bases lay in between. Germline V lookup: CDR1 DFQATT, CDR2 SNEGSKA (reference sequence). CDR3 length: 13 amino acids. The CDR3 loop reads CSAPKGVTGELFF. The CDR3 nucleotides read TGCAGTGCTCCTAAGGGAGTCACCGGGGAGCTGTTTTTT.

This clonotype came up many times. The chain couples TRBV9 to TRBJ1-2; D uncertain. Germline CDR1 SGDLS, CDR2 YYNGEE. V was pared by 4 bases and J by 1 base, with 14 bases between. The CDR3 covers 15 residues. In nucleotides, the CDR3 is TGTGCCAGCAGCTTAGACCGAGAACTTAACTATGGCTACACCTTC. Protein sequence: CASSLDRELNYGYTF.

This clonotype was detected only a few times. This chain links TRBV7-2 with TRBJ1-5, with D possibly TRBD1 on 6 matching bases. CDR1 SGHTA and CDR2 FQGNSA come from the germline V gene. The CDR3 is made up of 15 amino acids. V lost 5 bases to trimming and J lost 6 bases, with 17 bases between them. CDR3 nucleotide sequence: TGTGCCAGCAGCCTACAGTGGGGGGCGGGTCAGCCCCAGCATTTT. Protein product: CASSLQWGAGQPQHF.

The table lists this clonotype with a few counts. The rearrangement links TRBV7-3 to TRBJ2-5; possible D gene TRBD2, 6 bases. CDR1 is SGHTA and CDR2 is FQGTGA in the germline V gene. The germline V and J ends were trimmed by 5 bases and 2 bases, with 12 bases remaining between them. CDR3 size: 14 residues. The CDR3 reads CASSPTGLQETQYF. The CDR3 bases are TGTGCCAGCAGCCCGACGGGACTTCAAGAGACCCAGTACTTC.

V gene TRBV18 combines with J gene TRBJ1-4, with a weak D call TRBD1 (5 bases). The V end was cut by 6 bases, the J end by 5 bases, with 19 bases between. This CDR3 has 16 amino acids. Looked up from germline, CDR1 is KGHSH and CDR2 is LQKENI. The chain's CDR3 is CASSPTGPEINEKLFF. The CDR3 DNA reads as TGTGCCAGCTCCCCCACGGGGCCGGAAATAAATGAAAAACTGTTTTTT.

By sample fraction, this clonotype is medium-sized. This chain connects TRBV11-2 to TRBJ2-4; 7 nucleotides line up with TRBD1. This CDR3 contains 14 residues. Germline V gene data show CDR1 as SGHAT and CDR2 as FQNNGV. Losses at the gene ends were 3 bases for V and 12 bases for J; bases not matched to a gene: 11. CDR3 sequence reads: CASSFRDRSTSQYF. CDR3 sequence (DNA): TGTGCCAGCAGCTTCCGGGACAGAAGCACAAGTCAGTACTTC.

This clonotype was seen a handful of times. The genes are TRBV7-3 and TRBJ2-2; possible D gene TRBD1, 5 bases. Germline V gives CDR1 SGHTA, CDR2 FQGTGA. The CDR3 is 15 residues long. V lost 1 base, J lost 1 base, and 7 bases lay in between. CDR3 residues: CASSLMGLNTGELFF. CDR3 DNA: TGTGCCAGCAGCTTAATGGGGCTGAACACCGGGGAGCTGTTTTTT. The full variable domain, rest sourced from reference TRBV7-3 and TRBJ2-2, is GAGVSQTPSNKVTEKGKYVELRCDPISGHTALYWYRQSLGQGPEFLIYFQGTGAADDSGLPNDRFFAVRPEGSVSTLKIQRTERGDSAVYLCASSLMGLNTGELFFGEGSRLTVL.

The table lists this clonotype with a few counts. This sequence joins TRBV2 and TRBJ2-2; weak D call: TRBD2 (5 bases). Trimming removed 6 bases at V and 2 bases at J, with 10 bases between. CDR3 size: 14 residues. Germline CDR1 is SNHLY and CDR2 is FYNNEI. This CDR3 reads CASRELGNTGELFF. Written as DNA, the CDR3 is TGTGCCAGCAGGGAACTAGGCAACACCGGGGAGCTGTTTTTT.

This clonotype was found a few times. The rearrangement joins TRBV7-2 to TRBJ2-1; D unclear. Germline V gives CDR1 SGHTA, CDR2 FQGNSA. The CDR3 runs 17 residues. Trimming pared 1 base from V and 0 bases from J, leaving 13 bases between. The CDR3 DNA reads TGTGCCAGCAGCTTAGTTGGCGGACGGAGCTCCTACAATGAGCAGTTCTTC. It is translated as CASSLVGGRSSYNEQFF.

This clonotype showed up many times. The chain couples TRBV19 to TRBJ2-7; 8 bases fit TRBD2. Trimming took 3 bases from V and 5 from J; bases not matched to a gene: 9. Per germline, CDR1 LNHDA and CDR2 SQIVND (reference sequence). The length of the CDR3 is 15 residues. In DNA, the CDR3 is TGTGCCAGTAGTATGTCGGCGGGGGGCGGCCACGAGCAGTACTTC. Encoded protein: CASSMSAGGGHEQYF.

The chain is built from TRBV6-2 or TRBV6-3 and TRBJ1-2; D gene ambiguous. The CDR3 is made up of 12 amino acids. Germline V lookup: CDR1 MNHEY, CDR2 SVGEGT. Trimming took off 2 bases at V and 6 bases at J, with 7 bases between the two ends. CDR3 sequence reads: CASSYQRDGYTF. CDR3 nucleotide sequence: TGTGCCAGCAGTTACCAAAGGGATGGCTACACCTTC.

This clonotype was observed at least ten times. The junction departs from the called germline gene at one end, perhaps through a read error. The V and J genes are TRBV7-7 and TRBJ2-1, with D unresolved. The CDR3 is made up of 12 amino acids. CDR1 and CDR2 (germline): SSHAT, FNYEAQ (reference sequence). CDR3 residues: CASSPSFNEQFF. DNA of the CDR3: TGTGCTAGCAGTCCTAGTTTCAATGAGCAGTTCTTC.

This clonotype is classed as medium-sized. The chain uses TRBV5-1 and TRBJ2-3, with D unclear. Germline V gene sequence: CDR1 SGHRS, CDR2 YFSETQ. The V end lost 0 bases, the J end lost 6 bases, and 5 bases lay between the germline ends. CDR3 length: 12 residues. The chain's CDR3 is CASSLGVDTQYF. The CDR3 DNA follows: TGCGCCAGCAGCTTGGGGGTGGATACGCAGTATTTT.

This clonotype is judged medium-sized. This chain connects TRBV28 to TRBJ2-1; no definite D call. The CDR3 runs 15 residues. V dropped 8 bases and J dropped 0 bases, with 14 bases sitting between them. The V gene's germline CDR1 is MDHEN and CDR2 SYDVKM. In DNA form, the CDR3 reads TGTGCCAGCGGGGAACAGCCAAGCTCCTACAATGAGCAGTTCTTC. Translation: CASGEQPSSYNEQFF.

The CDR3 is CASSRTGGSGELFF. The DNA of the CDR3 is TGTGCCAGCAGCCGAACGGGGGGGTCCGGGGAGCTGTTTTTT. The chain links TRBV4-2 to TRBJ2-2; 8 bases are shared with TRBD2. The CDR3 has 14 amino acids. Germline lookup yields CDR1 LGHNA and CDR2 YNFKEQ. The ends lost 4 bases at V and 6 bases at J; junction bases unmatched: 4.

This clonotype was found a few times. The chain couples TRBV27 to TRBJ2-1; weak D call: TRBD2 (6 bases). This CDR3 has 15 residues. V was shortened by 2 bases and J by 9 bases, with 17 bases between the two germline ends. Looked up from germline, CDR1 is MNHEY and CDR2 is SMNVEV (reference sequence). CDR3 protein: CASSLEGMRRGEQFF. The CDR3 region has the DNA TGTGCCAGCAGTTTAGAAGGGATGAGGAGGGGTGAGCAGTTCTTC.

Note on this clonotype: A much larger clonotype is one base distant, so this may be a read error. This chain uses TRBV7-6 with TRBJ2-5; possible D gene TRBD2, 6 bases. Germline loops: CDR1 SGHVS, CDR2 FNYEAQ. This CDR3 is 14 amino acids long. With 1 base removed from V and 0 bases from J, the gap between germline ends came to 6 bases. The CDR3 bases are TGTGCCAGCAGCTTAGGGGACTACCAAGAGACCCAGTACTTC. This translates into CASSLGDYQETQYF.

This clonotype was counted a few times. The gene calls are TRBV3-1 and TRBJ2-3; TRBD1 matches at 8 bases. V was clipped by 4 bases and J by 4 bases; unmatched bases: 4. CDR3 length: 14 residues. Germline CDR1 reads LGHDT; CDR2 reads YNNKEL (reference sequence). CDR3 nucleotides: TGTGCCAGCAGCCGGGACAGGAGGGCAGATACGCAGTATTTT. This gives the protein CASSRDRRADTQYF.

The chain carries TRBV4-1 and TRBJ2-7, with 11 nucleotides matching TRBD2. Germline CDR1 MGHRA, CDR2 YSYEKL. Trimming at V came to 0 bases and at J to 4 bases, leaving 5 bases not matched to a gene. This CDR3 is 16 amino acids long. This CDR3 reads CASSQEVAGGPYEQYF. The CDR3 coding sequence is TGCGCCAGCAGCCAAGAGGTAGCGGGGGGGCCTTACGAGCAGTACTTC.

By share, this clonotype counts as medium-sized (0.01 to 0.1%). The CDR3 DNA reads as TGTGCCACCAGCCAGTCTAGCGGGGGGGCCGGAGATACGCAGTATTTT. Translated: CATSQSSGGAGDTQYF. The chain carries TRBV24-1 and TRBJ2-3, with TRBD2 identical over 12 bases. The CDR3 covers 16 residues. Trimming removed 7 bases from V and 5 bases from J; junction bases left unmatched: 9. Germline lookup yields CDR1 KGHDR and CDR2 SFDVKD.

This clonotype was recorded many times. CDR3 residues: CASSFSAGTGVDAQYF. For the CDR3, the DNA is TGTGCCAGCAGCTTTTCGGCGGGGACAGGGGTCGACGCGCAGTACTTC. The gene calls are TRBV7-2 and TRBJ2-7; 10 bases align to TRBD1. The germline CDR1 and CDR2 sequences are SGHTA and FQGNSA. The V gene end was trimmed by 3 bases and the J gene end by 9 bases; junction bases not matched to a gene: 14. CDR3 length: 16 amino acids.